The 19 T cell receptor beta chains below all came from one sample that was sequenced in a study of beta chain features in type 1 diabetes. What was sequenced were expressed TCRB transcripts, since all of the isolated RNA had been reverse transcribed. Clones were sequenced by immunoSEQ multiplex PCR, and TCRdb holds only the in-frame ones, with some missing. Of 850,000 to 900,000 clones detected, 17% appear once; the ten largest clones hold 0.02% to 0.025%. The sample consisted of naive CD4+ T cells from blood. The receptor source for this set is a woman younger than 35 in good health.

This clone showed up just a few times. This chain's CDR3 is CASSLETGRNEAFF. The CDR3 DNA reads as TGTGCCAGCAGTTTGGAGACAGGGCGGAATGAAGCTTTCTTT. The chain couples TRBV28 to TRBJ1-1; 7 bases are a match to TRBD1. V trimming: 3 bases; J trimming: 7 bases; junction bases outside the gene matches: 8. Germline assignment: CDR1 MDHEN and CDR2 SYDVKM. CDR3 length: 14 amino acids.

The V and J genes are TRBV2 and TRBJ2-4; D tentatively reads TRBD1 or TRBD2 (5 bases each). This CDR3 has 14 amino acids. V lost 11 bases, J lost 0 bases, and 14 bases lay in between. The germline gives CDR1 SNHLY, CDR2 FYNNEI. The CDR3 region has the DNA TGTGCCTCCCACCTGGGGGTAGCCAAAAACATTCAGTACTTC. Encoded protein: CASHLGVAKNIQYF.

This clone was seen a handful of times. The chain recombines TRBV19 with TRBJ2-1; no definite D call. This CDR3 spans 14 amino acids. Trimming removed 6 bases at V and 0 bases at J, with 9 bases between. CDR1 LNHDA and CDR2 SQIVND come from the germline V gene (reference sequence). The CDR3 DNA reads TGTGCCAGTAGGGCTGATAGCTCCTACAATGAGCAGTTCTTC. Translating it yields CASRADSSYNEQFF. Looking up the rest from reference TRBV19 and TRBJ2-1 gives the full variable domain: DGGITQSPKYLFRKEGQNVTLSCEQNLNHDAMYWYRQDPGQGLRLIYYSQIVNDFQKGDIAEGYSVSREKKESFPLTVTSAQKNPTAFYLCASRADSSYNEQFFGPGTRLTVL.

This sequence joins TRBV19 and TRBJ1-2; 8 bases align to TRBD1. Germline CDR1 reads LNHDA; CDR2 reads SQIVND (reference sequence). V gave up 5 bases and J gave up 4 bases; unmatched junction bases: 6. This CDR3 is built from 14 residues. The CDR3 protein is CASSGLGTGYGYTF. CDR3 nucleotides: TGTGCCAGTAGTGGCCTAGGGACAGGCTATGGCTACACCTTC.

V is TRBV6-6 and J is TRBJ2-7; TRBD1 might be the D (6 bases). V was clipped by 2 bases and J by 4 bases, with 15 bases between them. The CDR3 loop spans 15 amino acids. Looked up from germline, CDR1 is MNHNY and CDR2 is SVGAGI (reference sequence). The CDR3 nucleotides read TGTGCCAGCAGTTACCGTTCCGGGACAAGTTACGAGCAGTACTTC. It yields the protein CASSYRSGTSYEQYF.

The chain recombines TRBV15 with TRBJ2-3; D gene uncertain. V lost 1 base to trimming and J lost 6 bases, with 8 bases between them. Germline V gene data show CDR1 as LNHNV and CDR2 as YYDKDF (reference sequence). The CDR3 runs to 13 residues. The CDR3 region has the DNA TGTGCCACCAGCAGAGGACCGGAGGATACGCAGTATTTT. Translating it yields CATSRGPEDTQYF.

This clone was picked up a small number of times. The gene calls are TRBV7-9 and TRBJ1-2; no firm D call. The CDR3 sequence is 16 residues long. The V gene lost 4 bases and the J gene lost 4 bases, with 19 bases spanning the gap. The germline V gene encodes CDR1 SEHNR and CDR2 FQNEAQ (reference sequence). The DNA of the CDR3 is TGTGCCAGCAGCTCGCCACCGCCCCACCGGAGCTATGGCTACACCTTC. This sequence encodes CASSSPPPHRSYGYTF.

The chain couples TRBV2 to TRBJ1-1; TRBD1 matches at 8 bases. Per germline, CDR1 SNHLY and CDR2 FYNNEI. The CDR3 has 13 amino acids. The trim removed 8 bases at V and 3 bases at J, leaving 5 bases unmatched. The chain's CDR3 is CASLTDRDTEAFF. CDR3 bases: TGTGCCAGCCTTACGGACAGGGACACTGAAGCTTTCTTT.

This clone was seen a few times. The CDR3 DNA sequence: TGTGCCAGCAAAGGGAACACCGGGGAGCTGTTTTTT. Protein sequence: CASKGNTGELFF. The rearrangement uses TRBV28 and TRBJ2-2; no reliable D call. Germline lookup yields CDR1 MDHEN and CDR2 SYDVKM. There are 12 residues in the CDR3. Trimming left V 7 bases short and J 1 base short, with 4 bases between.

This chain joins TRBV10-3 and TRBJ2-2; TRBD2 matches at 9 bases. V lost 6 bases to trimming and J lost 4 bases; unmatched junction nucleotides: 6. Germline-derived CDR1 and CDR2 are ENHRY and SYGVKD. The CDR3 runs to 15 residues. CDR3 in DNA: TGTGCCATCAGGGGGACTAGCCGTTCCACCGGGGAGCTGTTTTTT. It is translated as CAIRGTSRSTGELFF.

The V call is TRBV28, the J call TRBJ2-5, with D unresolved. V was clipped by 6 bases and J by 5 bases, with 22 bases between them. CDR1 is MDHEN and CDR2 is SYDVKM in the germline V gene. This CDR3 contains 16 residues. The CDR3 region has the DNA TGTGCCAGCAGCAGACTCGCTCAAGCAATTGGGGAGACCCAGTACTTC. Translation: CASSRLAQAIGETQYF. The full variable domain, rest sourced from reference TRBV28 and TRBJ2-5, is DVKVTQSSRYLVKRTGEKVFLECVQDMDHENMFWYRQDPGLGLRLIYFSYDVKMKEKGDIPEGYSVSREKKERFSLILESASTNQTSMYLCASSRLAQAIGETQYFGPGTRLLVL.

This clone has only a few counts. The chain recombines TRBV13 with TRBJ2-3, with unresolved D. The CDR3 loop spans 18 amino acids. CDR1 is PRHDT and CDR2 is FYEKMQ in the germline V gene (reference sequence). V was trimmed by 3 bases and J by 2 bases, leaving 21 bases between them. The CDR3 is CASSLGGALSLNTDTQYF. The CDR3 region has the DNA TGTGCCAGCAGCTTGGGTGGCGCGCTCAGTCTAAACACAGATACGCAGTATTTT. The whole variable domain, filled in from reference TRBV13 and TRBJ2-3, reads AAGVIQSPRHLIKEKRETATLKCYPIPRHDTVYWYQQGPGQDPQFLISFYEKMQSDKGSIPDRFSAQQFSDYHSELNMSSLELGDSALYFCASSLGGALSLNTDTQYFGPGTRLTVL.

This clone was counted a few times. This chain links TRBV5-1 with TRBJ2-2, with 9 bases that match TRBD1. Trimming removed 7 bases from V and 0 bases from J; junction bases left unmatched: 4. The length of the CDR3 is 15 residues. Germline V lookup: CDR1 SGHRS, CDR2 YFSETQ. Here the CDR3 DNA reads TGCGCCAGCTTGGACAGGGGATCGAACACCGGGGAGCTGTTTTTT. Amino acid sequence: CASLDRGSNTGELFF.

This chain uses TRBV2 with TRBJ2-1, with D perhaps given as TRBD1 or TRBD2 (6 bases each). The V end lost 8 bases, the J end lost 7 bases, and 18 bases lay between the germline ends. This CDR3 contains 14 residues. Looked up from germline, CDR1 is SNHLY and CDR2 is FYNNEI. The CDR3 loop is CASRPWGAGNEQFF. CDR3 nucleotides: TGTGCCAGCCGGCCCTGGGGGGCCGGGAATGAGCAGTTCTTC.

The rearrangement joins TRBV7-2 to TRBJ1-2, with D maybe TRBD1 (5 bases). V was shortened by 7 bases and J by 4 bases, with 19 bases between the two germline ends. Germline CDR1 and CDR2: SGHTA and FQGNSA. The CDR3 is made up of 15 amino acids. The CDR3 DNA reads TGTGCCAGCACCCAACCCTCGGGGGAAGTCTATGGCTACACCTTC. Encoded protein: CASTQPSGEVYGYTF.

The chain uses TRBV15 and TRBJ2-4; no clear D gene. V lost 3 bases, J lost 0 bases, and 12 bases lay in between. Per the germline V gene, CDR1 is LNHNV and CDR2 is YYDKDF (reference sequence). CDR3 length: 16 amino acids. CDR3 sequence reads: CATSRKVQTAKNIQYF. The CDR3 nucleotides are TGTGCCACCAGCAGGAAAGTCCAAACAGCCAAAAACATTCAGTACTTC.

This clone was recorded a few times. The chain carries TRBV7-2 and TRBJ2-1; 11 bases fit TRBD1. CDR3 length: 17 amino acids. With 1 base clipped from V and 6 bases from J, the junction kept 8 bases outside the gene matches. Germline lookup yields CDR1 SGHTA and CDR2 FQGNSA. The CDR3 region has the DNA TGTGCCAGCAGCTTAGAACCCGGACAGGGGGCGCGCAATGAGCAGTTCTTC. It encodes CASSLEPGQGARNEQFF.

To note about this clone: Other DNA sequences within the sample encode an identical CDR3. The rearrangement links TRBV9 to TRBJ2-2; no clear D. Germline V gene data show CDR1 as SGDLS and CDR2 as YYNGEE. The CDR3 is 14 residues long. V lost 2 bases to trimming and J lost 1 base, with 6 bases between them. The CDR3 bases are TGTGCCAGCAGCGTCTCAGGGAACACCGGGGAGCTGTTTTTT. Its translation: CASSVSGNTGELFF.

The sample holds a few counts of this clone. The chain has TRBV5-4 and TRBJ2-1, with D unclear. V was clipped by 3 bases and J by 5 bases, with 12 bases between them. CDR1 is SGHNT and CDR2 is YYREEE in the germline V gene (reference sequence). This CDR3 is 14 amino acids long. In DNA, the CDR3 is TGTGCCAGCAGCTCAGTTCTCCCAGACAATGAGCAGTTCTTC. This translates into CASSSVLPDNEQFF.